Described below is a single T cell receptor (beta chain) sequence and its context. The CDR3 extends over 15 amino acids. The germline CDR1 and CDR2 sequences are LGHDT and YNNKEL (reference sequence). Unmatched junction bases numbered 5, after V lost 3 bases and J lost 7 bases. For the second PCR, which ran for 7 to 11 cycles, a sample-barcoded 5' primer and a J-beta primer mix were used. One entry per CDR3 protein results from TCRdb running MiXCR on the 5' RACE reads. Of about 640,000 distinct CDR3 sequences detected, roughly 53% appear once; the ten largest clones hold around 37%. This sample was included in a study of blood T cells in healthy people across ages.

The sample was blood. The sequence came from a man in his fifties or sixties in good health. The chain couples TRBV3-1 to TRBJ1-5, with 11 bases that match TRBD1. CDR3 coding DNA: TGTGCCAGCAGCCATGGACAGGGGGCACGGCAGCCCCAGCATTTT. As protein: CASSHGQGARQPQHF.